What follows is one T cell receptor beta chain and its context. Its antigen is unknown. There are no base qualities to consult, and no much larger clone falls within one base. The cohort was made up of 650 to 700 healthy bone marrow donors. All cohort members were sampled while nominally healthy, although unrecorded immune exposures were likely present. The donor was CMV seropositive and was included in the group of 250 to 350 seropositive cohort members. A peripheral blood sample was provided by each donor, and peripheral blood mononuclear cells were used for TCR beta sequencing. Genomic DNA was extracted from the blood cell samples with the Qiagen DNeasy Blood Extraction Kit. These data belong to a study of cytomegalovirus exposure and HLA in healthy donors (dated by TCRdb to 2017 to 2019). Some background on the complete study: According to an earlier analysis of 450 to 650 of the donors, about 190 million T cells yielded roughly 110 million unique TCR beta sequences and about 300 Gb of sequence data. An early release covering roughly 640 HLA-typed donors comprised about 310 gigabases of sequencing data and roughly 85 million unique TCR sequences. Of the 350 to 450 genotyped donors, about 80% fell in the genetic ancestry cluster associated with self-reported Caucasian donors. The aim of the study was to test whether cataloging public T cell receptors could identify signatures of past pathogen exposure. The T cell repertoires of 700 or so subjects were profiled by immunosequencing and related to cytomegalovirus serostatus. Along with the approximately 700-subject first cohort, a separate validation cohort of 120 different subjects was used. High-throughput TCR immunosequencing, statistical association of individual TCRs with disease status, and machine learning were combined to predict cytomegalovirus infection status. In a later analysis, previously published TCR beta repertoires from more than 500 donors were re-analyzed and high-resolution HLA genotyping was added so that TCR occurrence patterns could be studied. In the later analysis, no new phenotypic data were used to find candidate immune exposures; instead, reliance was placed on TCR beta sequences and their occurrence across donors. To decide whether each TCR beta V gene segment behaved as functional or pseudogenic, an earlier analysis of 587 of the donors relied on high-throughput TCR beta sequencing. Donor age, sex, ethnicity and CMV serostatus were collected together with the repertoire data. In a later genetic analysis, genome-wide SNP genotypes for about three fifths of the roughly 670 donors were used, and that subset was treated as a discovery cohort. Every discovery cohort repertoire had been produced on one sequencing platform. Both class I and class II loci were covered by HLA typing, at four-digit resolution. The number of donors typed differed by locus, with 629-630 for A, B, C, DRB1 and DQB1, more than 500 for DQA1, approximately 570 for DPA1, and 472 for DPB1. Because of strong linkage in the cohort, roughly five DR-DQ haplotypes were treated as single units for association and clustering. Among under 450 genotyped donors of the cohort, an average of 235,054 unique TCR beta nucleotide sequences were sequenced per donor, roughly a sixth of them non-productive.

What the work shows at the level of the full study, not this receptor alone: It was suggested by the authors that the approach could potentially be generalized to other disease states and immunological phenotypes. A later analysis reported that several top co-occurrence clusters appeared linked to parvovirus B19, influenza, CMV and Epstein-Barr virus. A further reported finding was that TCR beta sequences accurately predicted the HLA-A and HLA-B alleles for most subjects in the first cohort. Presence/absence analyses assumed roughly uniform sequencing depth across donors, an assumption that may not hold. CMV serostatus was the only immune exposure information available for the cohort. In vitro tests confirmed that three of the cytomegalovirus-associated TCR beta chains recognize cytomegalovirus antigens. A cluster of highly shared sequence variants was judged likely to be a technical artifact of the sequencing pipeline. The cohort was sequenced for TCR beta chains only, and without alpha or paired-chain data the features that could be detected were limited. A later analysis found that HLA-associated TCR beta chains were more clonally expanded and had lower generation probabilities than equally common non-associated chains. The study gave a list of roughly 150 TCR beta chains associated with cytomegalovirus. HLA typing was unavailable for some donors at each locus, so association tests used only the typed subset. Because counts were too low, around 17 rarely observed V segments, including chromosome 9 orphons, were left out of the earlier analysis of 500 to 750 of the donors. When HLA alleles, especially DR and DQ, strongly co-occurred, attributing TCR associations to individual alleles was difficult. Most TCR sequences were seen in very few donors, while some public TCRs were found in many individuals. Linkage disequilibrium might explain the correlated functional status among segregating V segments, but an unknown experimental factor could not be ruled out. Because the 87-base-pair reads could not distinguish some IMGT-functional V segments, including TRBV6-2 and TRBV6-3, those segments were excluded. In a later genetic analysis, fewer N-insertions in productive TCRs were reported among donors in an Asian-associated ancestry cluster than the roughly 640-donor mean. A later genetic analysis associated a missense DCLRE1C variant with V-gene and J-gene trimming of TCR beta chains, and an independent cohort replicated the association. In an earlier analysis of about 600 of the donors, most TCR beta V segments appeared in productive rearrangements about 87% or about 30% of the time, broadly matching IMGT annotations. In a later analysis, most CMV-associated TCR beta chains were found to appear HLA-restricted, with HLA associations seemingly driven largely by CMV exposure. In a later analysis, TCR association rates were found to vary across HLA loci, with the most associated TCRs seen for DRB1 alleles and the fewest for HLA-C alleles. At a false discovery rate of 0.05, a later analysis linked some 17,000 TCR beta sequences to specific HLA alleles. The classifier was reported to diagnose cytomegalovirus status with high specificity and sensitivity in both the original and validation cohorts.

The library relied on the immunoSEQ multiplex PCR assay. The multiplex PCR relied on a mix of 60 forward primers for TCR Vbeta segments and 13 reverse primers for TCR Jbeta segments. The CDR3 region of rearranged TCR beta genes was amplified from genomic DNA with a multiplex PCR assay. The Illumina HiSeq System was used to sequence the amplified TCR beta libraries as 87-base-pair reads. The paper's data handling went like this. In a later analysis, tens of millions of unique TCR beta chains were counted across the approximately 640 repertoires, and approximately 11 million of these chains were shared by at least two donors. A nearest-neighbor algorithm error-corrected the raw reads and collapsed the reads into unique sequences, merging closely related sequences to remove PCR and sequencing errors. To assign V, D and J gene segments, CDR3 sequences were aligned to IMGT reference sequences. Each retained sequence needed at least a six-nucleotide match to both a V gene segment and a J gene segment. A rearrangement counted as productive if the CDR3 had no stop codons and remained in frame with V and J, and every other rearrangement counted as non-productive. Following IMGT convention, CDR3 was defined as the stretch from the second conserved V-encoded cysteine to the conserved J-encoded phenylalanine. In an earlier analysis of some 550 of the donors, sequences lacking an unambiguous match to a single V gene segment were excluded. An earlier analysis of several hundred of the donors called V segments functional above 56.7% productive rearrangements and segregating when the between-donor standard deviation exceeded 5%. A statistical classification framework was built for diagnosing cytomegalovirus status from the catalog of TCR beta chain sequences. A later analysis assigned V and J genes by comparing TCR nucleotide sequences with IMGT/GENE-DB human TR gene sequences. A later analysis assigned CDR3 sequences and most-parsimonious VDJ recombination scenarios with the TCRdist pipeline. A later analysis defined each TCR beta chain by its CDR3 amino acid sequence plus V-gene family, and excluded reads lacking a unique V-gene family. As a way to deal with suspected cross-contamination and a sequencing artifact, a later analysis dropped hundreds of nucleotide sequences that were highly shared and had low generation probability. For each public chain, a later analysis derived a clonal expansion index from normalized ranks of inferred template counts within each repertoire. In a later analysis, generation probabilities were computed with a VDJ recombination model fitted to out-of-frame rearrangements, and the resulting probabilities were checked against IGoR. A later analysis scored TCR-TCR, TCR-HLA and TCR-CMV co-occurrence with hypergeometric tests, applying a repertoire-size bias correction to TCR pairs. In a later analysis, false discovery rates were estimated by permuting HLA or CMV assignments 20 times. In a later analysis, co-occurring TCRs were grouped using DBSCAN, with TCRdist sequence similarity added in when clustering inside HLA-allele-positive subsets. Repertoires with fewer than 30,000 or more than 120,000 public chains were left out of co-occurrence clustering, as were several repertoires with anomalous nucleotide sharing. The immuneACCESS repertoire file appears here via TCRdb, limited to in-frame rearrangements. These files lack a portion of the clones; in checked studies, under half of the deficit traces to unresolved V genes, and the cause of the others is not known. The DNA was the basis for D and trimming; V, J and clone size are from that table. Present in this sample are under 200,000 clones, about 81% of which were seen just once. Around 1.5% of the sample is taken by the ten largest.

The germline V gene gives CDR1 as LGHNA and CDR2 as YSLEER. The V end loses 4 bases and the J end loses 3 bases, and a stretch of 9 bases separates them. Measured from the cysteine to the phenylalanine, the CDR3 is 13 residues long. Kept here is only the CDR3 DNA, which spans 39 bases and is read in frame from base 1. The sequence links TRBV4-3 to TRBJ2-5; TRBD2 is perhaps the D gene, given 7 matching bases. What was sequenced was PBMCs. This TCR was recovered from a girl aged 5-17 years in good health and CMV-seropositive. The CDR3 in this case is CASSRGGEETQYF. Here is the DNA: TGCGCCAGCAGCCGGGGGGGCGAAGAGACCCAGTACTTC.